This passage covers 18 T cell receptor beta chains from one sample sequenced in a study of T cell responses to AZD1222 COVID-19 vaccine. This table comes from immunoSEQ multiplex PCR, and its TCRdb copy is limited to in-frame clones, with some not included. The data contain about 180,000 clones, 70% to 90% of them singletons. The sequenced sample was peripheral blood, obtained on day 0 of AZD1222 vaccination. The receptor set was obtained from an adult in good health.

The V call is TRBV7-8, the J call TRBJ1-1, with D maybe TRBD1 (5 bases). The germline V gene encodes CDR1 SGHVS and CDR2 FQNEAQ. CDR3 size: 15 residues. The V end lost 5 bases, the J end lost 2 bases, and 15 bases lay between the germline ends. CDR3 DNA sequence: TGTGCCAGCAGCCCACAGGTTCGAACAAACACTGAAGCTTTCTTT. It yields the protein CASSPQVRTNTEAFF.

V is TRBV27 and J is TRBJ2-1, with D perhaps TRBD1 (5 bases). Germline V lookup: CDR1 MNHEY, CDR2 SMNVEV (reference sequence). V lost 3 bases and J 0 bases, leaving 18 bases between the germline ends. The CDR3 length is 18 residues. CDR3 nucleotide sequence: TGTGCCAGCAGTTTGCTGACAGAACTCGGAGTCTCCTACAATGAGCAGTTCTTC. Protein: CASSLLTELGVSYNEQFF.

The chain employs TRBV5-1 and TRBJ2-2; D may correspond to TRBD1 or TRBD2 (6 bases each). This CDR3 is built from 14 residues. V lost 3 bases and J lost 9, with 15 bases in between. CDR1 and CDR2 (germline): SGHRS, YFSETQ. CDR3 loop: CASSSTTGRRELFF. The CDR3 DNA reads TGCGCCAGCAGCTCTACCACAGGGAGGCGGGAGCTGTTTTTT.

The chain's CDR3 is CASSRTVTDTQYF. The CDR3 bases are TGTGCCAGCAGCCGGACAGTCACAGATACGCAGTATTTT. This rearrangement joins TRBV6-5 to TRBJ2-3, with TRBD1 as a possible D gene (6 bases). CDR1 MNHEY and CDR2 SVGAGI come from the germline V gene. The CDR3 consists of 13 residues. With 6 bases removed from V and 2 bases from J, the gap between germline ends came to 9 bases.

The CDR3 spells CATEGSSTDTQYF. DNA for the CDR3: TGTGCCACCGAAGGGTCGAGCACAGATACGCAGTATTTT. This rearrangement joins TRBV3-1 (or the pseudogene TRBV3-2) to TRBJ2-3; D call uncertain. Trimming stripped 10 bases from V and 0 bases from J, with 11 bases between. The CDR3 runs 13 residues. In germline, CDR1 is LGHDT, CDR2 YNNKEL (reference sequence).

V usage is TRBV7-6 and J usage is TRBJ2-7; TRBD2 matches at 8 bases. Germline-derived CDR1 and CDR2 are SGHVS and FNYEAQ. The CDR3 is 15 residues long. The J segment lost 3 bases and the V segment lost 6 bases, leaving 10 bases of the junction unmatched. The CDR3 coding sequence is TGTGCCAGCAGTCAATCAGCGGGGGACTTCTACGAGCAGTACTTC. Its protein product is CASSQSAGDFYEQYF.

The chain employs TRBV3-1 (or the pseudogene TRBV3-2) and TRBJ1-2, with D possibly being TRBD1 (6 bases). This CDR3 is 17 amino acids long. Germline V gene data show CDR1 as LGHDT and CDR2 as YNNKEL (reference sequence). V dropped 1 base and J dropped 2 bases, with 17 bases sitting between them. In DNA, the CDR3 is TGTGCCAGCAGCCAAGGGGGGAGACAGGCTTCAAACTATGGCTACACCTTC. It codes for CASSQGGRQASNYGYTF.

The rearrangement uses TRBV19 and TRBJ2-2; TRBD1 agrees at 7 bases. The CDR3 loop spans 16 amino acids. After removal of 5 bases from V and 4 bases from J, the junction contained 10 bases not matched to a gene. The V gene's germline CDR1 is LNHDA and CDR2 SQIVND (reference sequence). CDR3 loop: CASSFQQGLSTGELFF. CDR3 DNA sequence: TGTGCCAGTAGTTTCCAACAGGGGTTAAGCACCGGGGAGCTGTTTTTT.

The gene calls are TRBV7-2 and TRBJ1-5; D is unresolved. Between the trimmed V and J ends, which lost 5 bases and 1 base, there was a span of 6 bases. CDR3 length: 13 amino acids. Germline V lookup: CDR1 SGHTA, CDR2 FQGNSA. CDR3 amino acids: CASSLRSNQPQHF. As DNA, the CDR3 is TGTGCCAGCAGCCTGAGGAGCAATCAGCCCCAGCATTTT.

The V call is TRBV7-9, the J call TRBJ2-7; D not certain. V gave up 0 bases and J gave up 3 bases, with 9 bases separating them. Germline-derived CDR1 and CDR2 are SEHNR and FQNEAQ (reference sequence). The CDR3 consists of 14 residues. CDR3 sequence (DNA): TGTGCCAGCAGCTTAGCGGGCTCAATCTACGAGCAGTACTTC. Residues: CASSLAGSIYEQYF.

This clone was picked up a small number of times. The CDR3 coding sequence is TGCGCCAGCAGCGCCCGCATGGGAGGGTACGAGCAGTACTTC. This translates into CASSARMGGYEQYF. The chain links TRBV5-1 to TRBJ2-7, with 7 bases lining up with TRBD2. The CDR3 is made up of 14 amino acids. V lost 4 bases, J lost 4 bases, and 8 bases stayed unmatched. Germline V CDR1 and CDR2: SGHRS, YFSETQ.

This clone has a single count. The gene calls are TRBV4-1 and TRBJ1-3, with TRBD1 matching over 7 bases. The germline V gene has CDR1 MGHRA and CDR2 YSYEKL. V gave up 5 bases and J gave up 1 base; unmatched junction bases: 2. The CDR3 is 14 residues long. The CDR3: CASSSGQSGNTIYF. Here the CDR3 DNA reads TGCGCCAGCAGCTCGGGACAGTCTGGAAACACCATATATTTT.

The chain joins TRBV6-5 to TRBJ1-2, with D possibly being TRBD1 (6 bases). Germline loops: CDR1 MNHEY, CDR2 SVGAGI. The CDR3 contains 15 residues. Deletions cut 1 base from V and 6 bases from J, with 15 bases between. CDR3 nucleotide sequence: TGTGCCAGCAGTTACTTCTCGCCAGGGGCGGATGGCTACACCTTC. It encodes CASSYFSPGADGYTF.

This chain uses TRBV3-1 (or the pseudogene TRBV3-2) with TRBJ2-1, with 8 bases lining up with TRBD2. The length of the CDR3 is 16 residues. Germline values: CDR1 LGHDT, CDR2 YNNKEL (reference sequence). The junction had 9 bases not matched to a gene; V was cut back by 6 bases and J by 2 bases. In DNA form, the CDR3 reads TGTGCCAGCAGTCAGGGCGGGGGGAAGCCCTACAATGAGCAGTTCTTC. Protein: CASSQGGGKPYNEQFF.

J is TRBJ1-3 and V is TRBV5-6, with 7 bases aligning to TRBD1. This CDR3 is built from 15 residues. V lost 5 bases and J lost 4; bases outside the gene matches: 9. The germline V gene encodes CDR1 SGHDT and CDR2 YYEEEE. CDR3 DNA sequence: TGTGCCAGCAGAAAGAGACAGGGCTCAGGAAACACCATATATTTT. As protein: CASRKRQGSGNTIYF.

The genes are TRBV30 and TRBJ1-5; no clear D gene. Germline values: CDR1 GTSNPN, CDR2 SVGIG (reference sequence). The V end lost 0 bases, the J end lost 8 bases, and 11 bases lay between the germline ends. The CDR3 runs 13 residues. CDR3 in DNA: TGTGCCTGGAGTGTATTGGCCCAAGAGCCCCAGCATTTT. The encoded protein is CAWSVLAQEPQHF.

The chain links TRBV7-9 to TRBJ1-5; D gene uncertain. From germline, CDR1 is SEHNR and CDR2 FQNEAQ (reference sequence). The V end lost 5 bases, the J end lost 9 bases, and 11 bases lay between the germline ends. The CDR3 has 12 residues. CDR3 nucleotide sequence: TGTGCCAGCAGCGCAGAACAGTGGCCCCAGCATTTT. Protein: CASSAEQWPQHF.

The chain has TRBV5-4 and TRBJ2-7; tentatively, D is TRBD1 (6 bases). The V gene lost 3 bases and the J gene lost 1 base, with 11 bases spanning the gap. CDR1 SGHNT and CDR2 YYREEE come from the germline V gene (reference sequence). The CDR3 is 14 residues long. The CDR3 region is CASSWDQGSYEQYF. The CDR3 DNA follows: TGTGCCAGCAGCTGGGACCAGGGGTCCTACGAGCAGTACTTC. Variable domain in full (rest from reference TRBV5-4 and TRBJ2-7): ETGVTQSPTHLIKTRGQQVTLRCSSQSGHNTVSWYQQALGQGPQFIFQYYREEENGRGNFPPRFSGLQFPNYSSELNVNALELDDSALYLCASSWDQGSYEQYFGPGTRLTVT.